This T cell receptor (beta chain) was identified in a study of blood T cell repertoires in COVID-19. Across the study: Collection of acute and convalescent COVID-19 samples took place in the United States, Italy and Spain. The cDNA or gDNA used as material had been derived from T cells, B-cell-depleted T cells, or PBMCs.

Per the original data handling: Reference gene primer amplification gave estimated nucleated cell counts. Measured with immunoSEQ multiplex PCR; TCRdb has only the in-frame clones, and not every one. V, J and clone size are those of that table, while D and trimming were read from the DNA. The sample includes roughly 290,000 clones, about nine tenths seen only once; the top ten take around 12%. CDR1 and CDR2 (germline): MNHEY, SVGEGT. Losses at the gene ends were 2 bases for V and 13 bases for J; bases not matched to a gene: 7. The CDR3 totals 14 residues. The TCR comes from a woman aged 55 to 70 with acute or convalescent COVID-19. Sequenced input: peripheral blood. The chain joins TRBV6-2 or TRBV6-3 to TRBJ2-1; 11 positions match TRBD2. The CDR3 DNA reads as TGTGCCAGCAGTTACGGAACTAGCGGGAGAGCCCAGTTCTTC. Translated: CASSYGTSGRAQFF.